This paragraph reports one TCR beta chain. This specimen belongs to a study of cytomegalovirus exposure and HLA in healthy donors. Primers: 60 Vbeta forward and 13 Jbeta reverse. Here immunoSEQ multiplex PCR was the method, and the copy in TCRdb shows in-frame clones only, minus some. This table holds 150,000 to 200,000 clones, approximately 82% found once. V gave up 0 bases and J gave up 4 bases; unmatched junction bases: 7. CDR1 and CDR2 (germline): SEHNR, FQNEAQ (reference sequence). The CDR3 runs to 16 residues. Sequencing was done on a sample of PBMCs. J is TRBJ2-3 and V is TRBV7-9; 7 nucleotides line up with TRBD1. The receptor comes from a woman aged 40 to 55 in good health and CMV-seropositive. CDR3 nucleotides: TGTGCCAGCAGCTTAGCAAGACAGGGTGGTGCAGATACGCAGTATTTT. Residues: CASSLARQGGADTQYF.